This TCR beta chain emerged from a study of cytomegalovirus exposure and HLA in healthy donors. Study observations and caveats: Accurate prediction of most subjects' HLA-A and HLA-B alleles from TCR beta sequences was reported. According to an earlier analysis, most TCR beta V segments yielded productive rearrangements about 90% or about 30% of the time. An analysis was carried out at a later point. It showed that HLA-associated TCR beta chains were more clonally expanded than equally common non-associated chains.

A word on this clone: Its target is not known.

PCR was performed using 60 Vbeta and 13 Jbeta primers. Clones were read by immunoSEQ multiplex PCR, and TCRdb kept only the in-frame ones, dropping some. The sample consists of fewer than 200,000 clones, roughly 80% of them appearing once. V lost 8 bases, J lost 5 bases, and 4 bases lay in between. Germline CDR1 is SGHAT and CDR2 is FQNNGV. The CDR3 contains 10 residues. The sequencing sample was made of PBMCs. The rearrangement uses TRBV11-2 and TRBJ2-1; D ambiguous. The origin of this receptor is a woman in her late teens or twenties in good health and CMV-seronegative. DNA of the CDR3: TGTGCCAGCGCTAACAATGAGCAGTTCTTC. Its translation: CASANNEQFF. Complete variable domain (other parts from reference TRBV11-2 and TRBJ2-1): EAGVAQSPRYKIIEKRQSVAFWCNPISGHATLYWYQQILGQGPKLLIQFQNNGVVDDSQLPKDRFSAERLKGVDSTLKIQPAKLEDSAVYLCASANNEQFFGPGTRLTVL.